These T cell receptor beta chains were read from a single sample in a study of control samples from healthy donors and cancer patients. Measured with immunoSEQ multiplex PCR; TCRdb has only the in-frame clones, and not every one. The sample has hundreds of thousands of clones; approximately 90% are singletons. The source material was PBMCs. Receptors were obtained from a man aged 35-49 years with head and neck cancer. Each CDR3 is given with its conserved first and last residue. A D gene is named only where the DNA matches it firmly. Size is stated for part of the rows, as once, few or many counts, or as a class when the clone is expanded.

D gene,J gene,clone size,V gene,CDR3 length,CDR3 protein,CDR3 DNA
NA,TRBJ2-7,NA,TRBV6-4,12,CASKWAYYEQYF,TGTGCCAGCAAATGGGCATACTACGAGCAGTACTTC
TRBD1,TRBJ1-5,NA,TRBV14,18,CASSPTTGAVNSNQPQHF,TGTGCCAGCAGCCCTACGACAGGGGCCGTAAATAGCAATCAGCCCCAGCATTTT
NA,TRBJ2-2,NA,TRBV5-5,15,CASSLVGSNTGELFF,TGTGCCAGCAGCTTGGTAGGATCGAACACCGGGGAGCTGTTTTTT
NA,TRBJ1-1,NA,TRBV6-6,13,CASTPGVNTEAFF,TGTGCCAGCACCCCTGGGGTGAACACTGAAGCTTTCTTT
NA,TRBJ1-5,NA,TRBV29-1,12,CSGGVEGQPQHF,TGCAGCGGGGGGGTAGAGGGTCAGCCCCAGCATTTT
TRBD1,TRBJ2-2,NA,TRBV27,15,CATTVGTGESGELFF,TGTGCCACCACTGTAGGGACAGGGGAATCCGGGGAGCTGTTTTTT
NA,TRBJ2-1,NA,TRBV7-9,13,CASSLRARDEQFF,TGTGCCAGCAGCCTCCGTGCGCGGGATGAGCAGTTCTTC
NA,TRBJ2-1,NA,TRBV10-3,14,CAISESLLPSEQFF,TGTGCCATCAGTGAGTCCTTACTCCCGTCGGAGCAGTTCTTC
NA,TRBJ2-2,NA,TRBV7-8,15,CASSLARVLTGELFF,TGTGCCAGCAGCTTAGCCAGGGTCCTCACCGGGGAGCTGTTTTTT
NA,TRBJ1-2,NA,TRBV7-8,15,CASSLTLDGLYGYTF,TGTGCCAGCAGCTTAACCCTAGACGGCCTCTATGGCTACACCTTC
NA,TRBJ1-1,NA,TRBV7-9,14,CASSRYEKRGEAFF,TGTGCCAGCAGCCGATACGAGAAACGGGGTGAAGCTTTCTTT
NA,TRBJ2-2,once,TRBV7-2,16,CASSLLGGANTGELFF,TGTGCCAGCAGCCTACTAGGGGGAGCGAACACCGGGGAGCTGTTTTTT
TRBD1,TRBJ1-2,NA,TRBV28,14,CASSSATGAYGYTF,TGTGCCAGCAGTTCGGCCACAGGGGCTTATGGCTACACCTTC